This T cell receptor (beta chain) is drawn from a study of beta chain features in type 1 diabetes. On this clone itself: Antigen unknown.

Study outcomes and limitations: In every one of the four CD4+ subsets, TCRB CDR3s were moderately but significantly shorter in Type 1 diabetes patients.

The investigators reverse transcribed all of the isolated RNA, so they sequenced expressed TCRB transcripts. Using immunoSEQ multiplex PCR, the repertoire was profiled, and TCRdb retains in-frame clones only, with some absent. The repertoire holds approximately 120,000 clones, around 16% seen once, with 2.6% in the top ten. The ends were cut back, 2 bases at V and 0 bases at J, with 8 bases in the middle. The CDR3 is 16 amino acids. Germline CDR1 is MGHRA and CDR2 is YSYEKL. The rearrangement joins TRBV4-1 to TRBJ2-6; TRBD1 might be the D (5 bases). The receptor's source is a man aged 18 to 30 with type 1 diabetes. Sequenced input: central memory CD4+ T cells from blood. CDR3 loop: CASSQSTVSGANVLTF. In DNA form, the CDR3 reads TGCGCCAGCAGCCAATCGACAGTCTCTGGGGCCAACGTCCTGACTTTC.